This T cell receptor (beta chain) was identified during a study of glioma-infiltrating T cells. Findings and caveats of the study: Tissue and blood shared very few CDR3 sequences. Above-expected tissue-blood divergence occurred in all gliomas, most in low-grade ones.

Amplification of TCR alpha and beta CDR3 regions from RNA used iRepertoire nested multiplex PCR. Tissue mRNA or PBMC total RNA, roughly 90-450 ng, went into one-step reverse transcription and amplification. From the multiplex PCR reads, TCRdb called clonotypes with MiXCR, one entry per CDR3 protein. Here the sample spans some 40,000 distinct CDR3 sequences, around 24% being singletons. CDR1 SGHTA and CDR2 FQGNSA come from the germline V gene. The CDR3 contains 16 residues. Trimming at V came to 5 bases and at J to 4 bases, leaving 9 bases not matched to a gene. This clonotype showed up many times. Antigen unknown.

Material for sequencing was glioma tissue, nonneoplastic brain tissue, or PBMCs (not recorded which). The source is a human donor with low-grade glioma or glioblastoma, undergoing nonglioma brain surgery, or in good health (not recorded which). The J gene is TRBJ2-7, the V gene TRBV7-2, with 12 bases lining up with TRBD2. The CDR3 spells CASSPGLAGIFYEQYF. The DNA for the CDR3 is TGTGCCAGCAGCCCGGGACTAGCGGGCATCTTTTACGAGCAGTACTTC.